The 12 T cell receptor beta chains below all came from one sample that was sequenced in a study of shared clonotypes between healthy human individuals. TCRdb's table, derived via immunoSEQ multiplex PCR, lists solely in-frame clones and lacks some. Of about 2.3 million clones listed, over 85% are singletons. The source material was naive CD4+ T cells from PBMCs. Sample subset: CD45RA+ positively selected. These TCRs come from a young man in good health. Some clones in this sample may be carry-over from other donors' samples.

CDR3 sequence reads: CASSLARSGVSTDTQYF. DNA for the CDR3: TGTGCCAGCAGCTTAGCGCGTAGCGGGGTCAGCACAGATACGCAGTATTTT. This chain connects TRBV7-9 to TRBJ2-3, with 8 bases that match TRBD2. Germline V CDR1 and CDR2: SEHNR, FQNEAQ (reference sequence). The CDR3 runs to 17 residues. V trimming: 0 bases; J trimming: 0 bases; junction bases outside the gene matches: 5.

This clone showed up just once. In nucleotides, the CDR3 is TGTGCCAGCATTACAGGGGGCGATGGCTACACCTTC. The encoded protein is CASITGGDGYTF. The rearrangement links TRBV28 to TRBJ1-2, with 9 bases identical to TRBD1. Germline V lookup: CDR1 MDHEN, CDR2 SYDVKM. Trimming removed 7 bases from V and 6 bases from J; junction bases left unmatched: 3. There are 12 residues in the CDR3.

The DNA of the CDR3 is TGCGCCAGCAGCCCTACGACTGGGAACTCTGGAAACACCATATATTTT. Translated, it gives CASSPTTGNSGNTIYF. This chain joins TRBV5-1 and TRBJ1-3; D unresolved. Trimming removed 4 bases at V and 0 bases at J, with 14 bases between. The CDR3 runs to 16 residues. Per the germline V gene, CDR1 is SGHRS and CDR2 is YFSETQ.

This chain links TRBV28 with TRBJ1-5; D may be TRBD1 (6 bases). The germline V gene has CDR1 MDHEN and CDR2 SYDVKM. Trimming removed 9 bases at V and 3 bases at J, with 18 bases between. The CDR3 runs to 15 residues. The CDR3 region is CASFHREANNQPQHF. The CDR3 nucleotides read TGTGCCAGTTTCCACAGGGAGGCCAACAATCAGCCCCAGCATTTT. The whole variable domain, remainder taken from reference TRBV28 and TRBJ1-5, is DVKVTQSSRYLVKRTGEKVFLECVQDMDHENMFWYRQDPGLGLRLIYFSYDVKMKEKGDIPEGYSVSREKKERFSLILESASTNQTSMYLCASFHREANNQPQHFGDGTRLSIL.

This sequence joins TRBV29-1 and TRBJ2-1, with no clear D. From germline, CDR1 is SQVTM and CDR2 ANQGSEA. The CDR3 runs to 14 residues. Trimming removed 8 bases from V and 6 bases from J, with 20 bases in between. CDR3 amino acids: CSLRTFRQPNEQFF. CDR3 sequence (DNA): TGCAGCCTCCGGACGTTTCGTCAGCCCAATGAGCAGTTCTTC.

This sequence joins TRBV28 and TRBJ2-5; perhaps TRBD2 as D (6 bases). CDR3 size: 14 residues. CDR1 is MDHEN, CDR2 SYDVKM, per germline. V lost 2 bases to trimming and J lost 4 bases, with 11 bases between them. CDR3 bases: TGTGCCAGCAGTTTAGGAGGGGATGGAGAGACCCAGTACTTC. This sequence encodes CASSLGGDGETQYF.

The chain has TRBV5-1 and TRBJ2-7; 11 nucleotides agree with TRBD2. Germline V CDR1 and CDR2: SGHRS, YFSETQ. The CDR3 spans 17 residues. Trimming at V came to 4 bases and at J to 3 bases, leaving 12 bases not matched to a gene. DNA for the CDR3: TGCGCCAGCAGCCACGGACTAGCGGGCCTACTGATCTACGAGCAGTACTTC. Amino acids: CASSHGLAGLLIYEQYF.

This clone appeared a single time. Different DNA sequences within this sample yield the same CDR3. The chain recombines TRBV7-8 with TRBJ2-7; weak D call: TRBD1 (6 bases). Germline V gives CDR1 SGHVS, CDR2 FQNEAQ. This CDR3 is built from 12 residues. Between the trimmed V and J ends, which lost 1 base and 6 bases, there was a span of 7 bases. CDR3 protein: CASSLGRGEQYF. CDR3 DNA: TGTGCCAGCAGCTTAGGCAGGGGCGAGCAGTACTTC.

CDR3 protein: CASSYTPATSTDTQYF. CDR3 nucleotides: TGTGCCAGCAGTTACACCCCAGCTACTAGCACAGATACGCAGTATTTT. This chain joins TRBV6-5 and TRBJ2-3, with no clear D. V lost 2 bases to trimming and J lost 0 bases, with 12 bases between them. The germline CDR1 and CDR2 sequences are MNHEY and SVGAGI. This CDR3 has 16 amino acids.

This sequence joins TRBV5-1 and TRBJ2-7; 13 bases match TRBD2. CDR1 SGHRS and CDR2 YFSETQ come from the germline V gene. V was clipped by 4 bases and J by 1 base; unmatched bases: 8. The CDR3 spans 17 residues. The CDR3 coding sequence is TGCGCCAGCAGCCGGGACCCGGGACTAGCGGGATCCTACGAGCAGTACTTC. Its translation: CASSRDPGLAGSYEQYF.

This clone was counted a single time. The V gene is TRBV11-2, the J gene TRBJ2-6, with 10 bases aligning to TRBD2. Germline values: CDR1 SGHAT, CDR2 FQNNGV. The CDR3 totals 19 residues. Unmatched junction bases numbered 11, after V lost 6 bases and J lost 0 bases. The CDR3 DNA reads TGTGCCAGCAGGCCCGGGAGCGGGAGGGGATCCTCTGGGGCCAACGTCCTGACTTTC. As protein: CASRPGSGRGSSGANVLTF. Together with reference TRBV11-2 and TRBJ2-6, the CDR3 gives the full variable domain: EAGVAQSPRYKIIEKRQSVAFWCNPISGHATLYWYQQILGQGPKLLIQFQNNGVVDDSQLPKDRFSAERLKGVDSTLKIQPAKLEDSAVYLCASRPGSGRGSSGANVLTFGAGSRLTVL.

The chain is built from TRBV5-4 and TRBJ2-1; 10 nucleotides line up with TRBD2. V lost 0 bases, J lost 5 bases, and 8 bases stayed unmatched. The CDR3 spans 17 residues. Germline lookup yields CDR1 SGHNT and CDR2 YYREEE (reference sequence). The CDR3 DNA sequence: TGTGCCAGCAGCTTGGTTTTTGGGACTAGCGAAAACAATGAGCAGTTCTTC. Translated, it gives CASSLVFGTSENNEQFF.